This T cell receptor beta chain came from a study of blood T cell repertoires in COVID-19. Turning to the study itself: The origin of the acute and convalescent COVID-19 samples was the United States, Italy and Spain.

The V and J ends lost 2 bases and 9 bases respectively, with 15 bases between them. CDR3 length equals 15 residues. Germline CDR1 SGHKS, CDR2 YYEKEE (reference sequence). Per the authors' pipeline: Reference gene primer amplification yielded estimated nucleated cell counts. Sequencing used immunoSEQ multiplex PCR; TCRdb keeps in-frame clones, though not all of them. The D gene and trimming were derived from the DNA, and the V and J assignments and clone size from that table. The sample has around 150,000 clones; approximately 85% are singletons. The sequence was obtained from an older woman with COVID-19, enrolled during active disease. V gene TRBV5-5 combines with J gene TRBJ1-6, with a possible D match to TRBD1 (6 bases). The source material was peripheral blood. The CDR3: CASSLDTGSLSPLHF. The CDR3, as DNA: TGTGCCAGCAGCTTAGACACAGGGAGCCTTTCACCCCTCCACTTT.